These T cell receptor beta chains were read from a single sample in a study of T cells in Graves' hyperthyroidism and ophthalmopathy. TCRdb reanalysed the multiplex PCR reads using MiXCR and keeps one entry per CDR3 protein. The repertoire holds 380,000 or so distinct CDR3 sequences, with about 18% as singletons. Sequencing was performed on blood. These receptors were collected from a woman between 18 and 29 years old with Graves' hyperthyroidism. Both conserved end residues are part of each CDR3. The D gene is left open where the match is weak. A row's size may be missing; if present it is once, few, many or a size class.

clone_size,j_call,d_call,v_call,cdr3_aa,cdr3_nt
many,TRBJ2-6,TRBD2,TRBV6-1,CASSEPGGSGANVLTF,TGTGCCAGCAGTGAACCGGGGGGCTCTGGGGCCAACGTCCTGACTTTC
few,TRBJ2-7,TRBD2,TRBV20-1,CSAPGSRGGEYEQYF,TGCAGTGCTCCCGGGTCCCGCGGGGGGGAGTACGAGCAGTACTTC
many,TRBJ2-7,TRBD2,TRBV12-3/TRBV12-4,CASSLGALAGNEQYF,TGTGCCAGCAGTTTAGGGGCACTAGCGGGGAACGAGCAGTACTTC
many,TRBJ2-2,-,TRBV6-4,CASSDGDGSNTGELFF,TGTGCCAGCAGTGACGGGGACGGGTCGAACACCGGGGAGCTGTTTTTT
many,TRBJ1-1,-,TRBV9,CASSAIPLNTEAFF,TGTGCCAGCAGCGCCATCCCGCTGAACACTGAAGCTTTCTTT
many,TRBJ1-5,-,TRBV4-1,CASSPFYLEPQHF,TGCGCCAGCAGCCCCTTCTATTTAGAGCCCCAGCATTTT
many,TRBJ2-7,-,TRBV2,CASRGSYEQYF,TGTGCCAGCAGGGGCTCCTACGAGCAGTACTTC
many,TRBJ1-5,TRBD1,TRBV6-4,CASSSPPWDRGSGNQPQHF,TGTGCCAGCAGCTCTCCCCCGTGGGACAGGGGATCCGGCAATCAGCCCCAGCATTTT
-,TRBJ2-7,TRBD2,TRBV20-1,CSARGRAGAFSYEQYF,TGCAGTGCTAGAGGGCGAGCGGGAGCGTTCTCCTACGAGCAGTACTTC
many,TRBJ2-7,-,TRBV5-1,CASSLPASYEQYF,TGCGCCAGCAGCTTGCCAGCCTCCTACGAGCAGTACTTC
-,TRBJ2-7,-,TRBV12-3/TRBV12-4,CASSLGQEDKYF,TGTGCCAGCAGTTTAGGCCAGGAAGATAAGTACTTC
-,TRBJ1-2,TRBD1,TRBV12-3/TRBV12-4,CASRLTGGINYGYTF,TGTGCCAGCAGGTTGACAGGGGGCATTAACTATGGCTACACCTTC
-,TRBJ2-7,-,TRBV5-6,CASSLRWGGVYEQYF,TGTGCCAGCAGCTTGCGGTGGGGGGGCGTCTACGAGCAGTACTTC
many,TRBJ1-1,-,TRBV27,CASIYLRVVNTEAFF,TGTGCCAGCATCTACCTTAGGGTGGTGAACACTGAAGCTTTCTTT
-,TRBJ1-6,-,TRBV7-9,CASSSTGLSSPLHF,TGTGCCAGCAGCTCCACAGGGCTAAGTTCACCCCTCCACTTT
few,TRBJ1-2,-,TRBV3-1,CASSKTDGPLYGYTF,TGTGCCAGCAGCAAGACGGACGGACCCCTCTATGGCTACACCTTC
many,TRBJ2-7,-,TRBV7-2,CASSITQGYEQYF,TGTGCCAGCAGCATTACACAGGGCTACGAGCAGTACTTC
many,TRBJ1-5,-,TRBV10-2,CASTNGGDQPQHF,TGCGCCAGCACAAACGGGGGAGATCAGCCCCAGCATTTT
many,TRBJ2-1,TRBD2,TRBV20-1,CSAITPGTSGPWGEQFF,TGCAGTGCTATAACACCTGGGACTAGCGGGCCCTGGGGTGAGCAGTTCTTC
many,TRBJ2-7,-,TRBV18,CASSPVEGLGRYF,TGTGCCAGCTCACCAGTCGAAGGCTTGGGCAGGTACTTC
many,TRBJ2-5,-,TRBV10-3,CAIRDSNKKETQYF,TGTGCCATCAGGGACAGTAACAAGAAGGAGACCCAGTACTTC
-,TRBJ2-5,TRBD2,TRBV12-3/TRBV12-4,CASSIAGHQETQYF,TGTGCCAGCAGTATAGCGGGACACCAAGAGACCCAGTACTTC